These 17 T cell receptor beta chains share one sample of origin, sequenced in a study of blood T cell repertoires in COVID-19. Libraries were prepared by immunoSEQ multiplex PCR; TCRdb keeps only in-frame clonotypes and omits some of them. This sample carries a few hundred thousand clones, almost 90% of them seen once, and the ten largest clones take about 1.7%. The sample consisted of PBMCs or T cells enriched from blood (not recorded which). The origin of the receptors is a woman aged 18-35 years with acute COVID-19.

The chain is built from TRBV11-2 and TRBJ1-2; unclear D gene. Germline CDR1 reads SGHAT; CDR2 reads FQNNGV. V was shortened by 3 bases and J by 7 bases, with 9 bases between the two germline ends. This CDR3 region has 12 residues. This CDR3 is CASSFSNLGYTF. The CDR3 nucleotides are TGTGCCAGCAGCTTCAGTAATCTTGGCTACACCTTC.

V and J are TRBV4-3 and TRBJ1-5; 10 bases are a match to TRBD1. J was trimmed by 9 bases and V by 4 bases; bases with no gene match: 6. CDR3 length equals 14 residues. Germline CDR1 and CDR2: LGHNA and YSLEER. CDR3 region: CASSPGDRGGPQHF. CDR3 DNA sequence: TGCGCCAGCAGCCCCGGGGACAGGGGCGGGCCCCAGCATTTT.

V usage is TRBV27 and J usage is TRBJ2-5; 10 bases are shared with TRBD1. V lost 7 bases to trimming and J lost 2 bases; unmatched junction nucleotides: 13. Looked up from germline, CDR1 is MNHEY and CDR2 is SMNVEV (reference sequence). The CDR3 extends over 17 amino acids. The chain's CDR3 is CASKGDRGSFGQETQYF. The CDR3 nucleotides read TGTGCCAGCAAAGGGGACAGGGGATCTTTCGGGCAAGAGACCCAGTACTTC.

The chain recombines TRBV7-2 with TRBJ2-6; 12 nucleotides agree with TRBD2. The CDR3 is 18 amino acids. The germline gives CDR1 SGHTA, CDR2 FQGNSA. V was pared by 5 bases and J by 0 bases, with 5 bases of the junction left unmatched. CDR3 protein: CASSPASGRVSGANVLTF. CDR3 nucleotides: TGTGCCAGCAGCCCCGCTAGCGGGAGGGTCTCTGGGGCCAACGTCCTGACTTTC.

Regarding this clone: Additional DNA sequences in this sample encode the identical CDR3. The chain employs TRBV4-3 and TRBJ2-1; 10 bases match TRBD2. Trimming at V came to 5 bases and at J to 4 bases, leaving 5 bases not matched to a gene. Germline-derived CDR1 and CDR2 are LGHNA and YSLEER. This CDR3 spans 15 amino acids. This CDR3 is CASSYGLAVYNEQFF. The DNA of the CDR3 is TGCGCCAGCAGCTATGGACTAGCGGTTTACAATGAGCAGTTCTTC.

The gene calls are TRBV4-2 and TRBJ2-3; weak D call: TRBD1 (5 bases). The CDR3 spans 14 residues. V was cut by 1 base and J by 3 bases, with 8 bases left in between. CDR1 is LGHNA, CDR2 YNFKEQ, per germline. The CDR3 nucleotides read TGTGCCAGCAGCCAAGGACAGCTAACAGATACGCAGTATTTT. It specifies CASSQGQLTDTQYF.

This clone was observed a single time. CDR3 sequence: CASSAFWTGNSGNTIYF. The CDR3 DNA reads TGTGCCAGCAGCGCATTTTGGACAGGGAACTCTGGAAACACCATATATTTT. The rearrangement uses TRBV9 and TRBJ1-3, with 8 bases fitting TRBD1. Germline-derived CDR1 and CDR2 are SGDLS and YYNGEE. The trim removed 3 bases at V and 0 bases at J, leaving 8 bases unmatched. The CDR3 runs 17 residues.

V and J are TRBV7-2 and TRBJ1-1, with D possibly TRBD1 on 6 matching bases. Germline CDR1 and CDR2: SGHTA and FQGNSA. CDR3 length: 15 residues. V was shortened by 6 bases and J by 1 base, with 15 bases between the two germline ends. This CDR3 reads CASRIDPGQNTEAFF. CDR3 in DNA: TGTGCCAGCAGAATCGACCCGGGACAGAACACTGAAGCTTTCTTT.

The chain joins TRBV28 to TRBJ1-5; D is undetermined. The germline gives CDR1 MDHEN, CDR2 SYDVKM. V lost 8 bases and J 0 bases, leaving 26 bases between the germline ends. CDR3 size: 19 residues. CDR3 sequence reads: CASLDLRQALRNSNQPQHF. DNA of the CDR3: TGTGCCAGCCTGGATCTCCGCCAGGCCCTTAGGAATAGCAATCAGCCCCAGCATTTT.

This sequence joins TRBV27 and TRBJ1-1; D gene uncertain. Germline assignment: CDR1 MNHEY and CDR2 SMNVEV (reference sequence). This CDR3 is built from 14 residues. V lost 3 bases, J lost 2 bases, and 10 bases lay in between. CDR3 sequence: CASSLSVYNTEAFF. The CDR3 nucleotides read TGTGCCAGCAGTTTGTCAGTTTACAACACTGAAGCTTTCTTT.

V usage is TRBV11-2 and J usage is TRBJ2-1; 9 bases fit TRBD2. The CDR3 runs to 15 residues. J lost 8 bases, V lost 1 base, and 6 bases had no gene match. The germline V gene has CDR1 SGHAT and CDR2 FQNNGV. DNA of the CDR3: TGTGCCAGCAGCTTAGGCCCTAGCGGGACCGATGAGCAGTTCTTC. Residues: CASSLGPSGTDEQFF.

The chain employs TRBV19 and TRBJ1-1; a weak D match, TRBD1 (6 bases). Per the germline V gene, CDR1 is LNHDA and CDR2 is SQIVND (reference sequence). Between the trimmed V and J ends, which lost 7 bases and 5 bases, there was a span of 20 bases. The CDR3 spans 15 residues. CDR3 protein: CASNPGGAGETEAFF. The CDR3 region has the DNA TGTGCCAGTAACCCGGGGGGGGCAGGGGAAACTGAAGCTTTCTTT. The full variable domain, its missing parts supplied by reference TRBV19 and TRBJ1-1, is DGGITQSPKYLFRKEGQNVTLSCEQNLNHDAMYWYRQDPGQGLRLIYYSQIVNDFQKGDIAEGYSVSREKKESFPLTVTSAQKNPTAFYLCASNPGGAGETEAFFGQGTRLTVV.

This sequence joins TRBV29-1 and TRBJ2-7, with TRBD2 matching 9 bases. Germline CDR1 reads SQVTM; CDR2 reads ANQGSEA. CDR3 length equals 13 residues. The ends lost 7 bases at V and 6 bases at J; junction bases unmatched: 10. CDR3: CSGVAGGPGEQYF. As DNA, the CDR3 is TGCAGCGGGGTCGCGGGAGGGCCGGGCGAGCAGTACTTC.

The CDR3 protein is CASSPAAYEQYF. The CDR3, as DNA: TGTGCCAGCTCACCCGCGGCCTACGAGCAGTACTTC. The chain recombines TRBV18 with TRBJ2-7; no firm D call. V was clipped by 3 bases and J by 2 bases, with 5 bases between them. CDR1 is KGHSH and CDR2 is LQKENI in the germline V gene. The CDR3 is 12 amino acids.

The chain recombines TRBV11-2 with TRBJ1-1, with D unresolved. The CDR3 consists of 13 residues. Germline-derived CDR1 and CDR2 are SGHAT and FQNNGV. V gave up 4 bases and J gave up 5 bases, with 11 bases separating them. The CDR3 nucleotides read TGTGCCAGCAGCTCCAAAGGAGGTACTGAAGCTTTCTTT. The encoded protein is CASSSKGGTEAFF.

The V call is TRBV28, the J call TRBJ2-6; D remains unclear. The germline gives CDR1 MDHEN, CDR2 SYDVKM. This CDR3 is 15 amino acids long. V was cut by 4 bases and J by 0 bases, with 7 bases left in between. The CDR3: CASSYSGSGANVLTF. CDR3 coding DNA: TGTGCCAGCAGTTATAGTGGCTCTGGGGCCAACGTCCTGACTTTC.

CDR3 DNA: TGCGCCAGCAGTCAGACGACAGGTGGGAATGAGCAGTTCTTC. It codes for CASSQTTGGNEQFF. The J gene is TRBJ2-1, the V gene TRBV23-1; maybe TRBD1 (6 bases). TRBV23-1 is an ORF for which the function is uncertain. This CDR3 has 14 amino acids. V was trimmed by 3 bases and J by 7 bases, leaving 13 bases between them.